This T cell receptor (beta chain) was profiled in a study of T cell changes during pregnancy in multiple sclerosis. This clone has more than one count but fewer than ten. This CDR3 comprises 15 residues. The J segment lost 2 bases and the V segment lost 4 bases, leaving 8 bases of the junction unmatched. CDR1 SGHTA and CDR2 FQGNSA come from the germline V gene. Sequencing was performed with immunoSEQ multiplex PCR; in TCRdb, only in-frame clones are kept and a portion is missing. In the table there are fewer than 70,000 clones, about nine tenths of which are singletons. This sample comprised peripheral blood, obtained in the second trimester of pregnancy. The rearrangement uses TRBV7-2 and TRBJ2-7; 7 bases are shared with TRBD1. The receptor was isolated from a female donor with multiple sclerosis, enrolled in a pregnancy study. In nucleotides, the CDR3 is TGTGCCAGCAGCTCAACAGGGACAGTCACCTACGAGCAGTACTTC. Its protein product is CASSSTGTVTYEQYF.